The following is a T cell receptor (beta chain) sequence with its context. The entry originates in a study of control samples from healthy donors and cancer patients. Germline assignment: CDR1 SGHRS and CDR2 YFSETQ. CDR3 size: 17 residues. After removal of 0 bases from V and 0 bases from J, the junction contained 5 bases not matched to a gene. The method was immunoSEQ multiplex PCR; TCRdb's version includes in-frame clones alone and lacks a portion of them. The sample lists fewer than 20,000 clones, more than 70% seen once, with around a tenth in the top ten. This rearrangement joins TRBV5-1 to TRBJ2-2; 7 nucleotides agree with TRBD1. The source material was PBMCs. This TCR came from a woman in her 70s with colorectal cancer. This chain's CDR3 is CASSLGVDRANTGELFF. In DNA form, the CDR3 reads TGCGCCAGCAGCTTGGGGGTAGACAGGGCGAACACCGGGGAGCTGTTTTTT.